This TCR beta chain stems from a study of cytomegalovirus exposure and HLA in healthy donors. Background on the study: About 85 million unique TCR sequences came from HLA-typed donors in an early release. Study conclusions and caveats: In a later analysis, at a false discovery rate of 0.05, 16,951 TCR beta sequences were associated with HLA alleles. Sequencing likely caused a cluster of highly shared sequence variants.

V lost 5 bases to trimming and J lost 6 bases; unmatched junction nucleotides: 9. CDR1 is SGHAT, CDR2 FQNNGV, per germline. The CDR3 has 17 amino acids. As regards this clone: No antigen is known for it.

PCR involved 60 Vbeta and 13 Jbeta primers. Original data processing: The count from a later analysis was tens of millions of unique TCR beta chains, 9 million to 12 million of them shared. Assay: immunoSEQ multiplex PCR; the TCRdb copy retains only in-frame clones and omits some. Clone size and V and J calls were adopted from that table, with D and trimming inferred from the DNA. The sample carries about 160,000 clones, approximately 81% recorded once. V usage is TRBV11-2 and J usage is TRBJ2-2; the match to TRBD2 covers 13 bases. The origin of this receptor is a woman in her late teens or twenties in good health and CMV-seronegative. The sample was PBMCs. The CDR3 DNA follows: TGTGCCAGCAGCAAACAACTAGCGGGAGGGCCCCCCGGGGAGCTGTTTTTT. This gives the protein CASSKQLAGGPPGELFF.